Listed below are T cell receptor beta chains from one sample, sequenced in a study of OX40 agonist ivuxolimab in advanced cancers. TCRdb's copy holds only in-frame clones and misses some; the assay was immunoSEQ multiplex PCR. The sample yields about 43,000 clones, more than 75% seen once. Material: CD4+ or CD8+ T cells sorted from blood, obtained in a trial of the OX40 agonist ivuxolimab. All receptors come from an adult with an advanced solid tumor such as melanoma, head and neck, liver or kidney cancer. CDR3s include the opening cysteine and the closing phenylalanine or tryptophan. A D gene is named only where the DNA matches it firmly. Rows may omit the clone size; those that give it use once, few, many or a size class.

D	V	size	J	DNA	CDR3
.	TRBV19	.	TRBJ1-5	TGTGCCAGTAGTATAGGCGTGGGGCTCGATCAGCCCCAGCATTTT	CASSIGVGLDQPQHF
.	TRBV7-9	many	TRBJ1-2	TGTGCCAGCAGCTTAATGTCCTCTGGGGTTTGGGGCTACACCTTC	CASSLMSSGVWGYTF
TRBD1	TRBV19	.	TRBJ2-7	TGTGCCAGTAGTATCAGGACAGGGGACGAGCAGTACTTC	CASSIRTGDEQYF
.	TRBV27	.	TRBJ2-2	TGTGCCAGCAGTCGCCTTGGGGACACCGGGGAGCTGTTTTTT	CASSRLGDTGELFF
.	TRBV19	.	TRBJ1-5	TGTGCCAGTAGTATAGGCGGGACACAGAATCAGCCCCAGCATTTT	CASSIGGTQNQPQHF
.	TRBV28	few	TRBJ1-2	TGTGCCAGCAGTTTAACCCAGGGTACAGCTAACTATGGCTACACCTTC	CASSLTQGTANYGYTF
TRBD2	TRBV9	.	TRBJ2-5	TGTGCCAGCAGCGTAGACGCGGGAGAGACGGGAGAGCAGTACTTC	CASSVDAGETGEQYF
.	TRBV6-1	.	TRBJ1-3	TGTGCCAGCAGTGAAGTTGGGGCCTCTGGAAACACCATATATTTT	CASSEVGASGNTIYF
.	TRBV13	.	TRBJ2-7	TGTGCCAGCAGCTTTGGAGGGGGCGGGAGCTCCTACGAGCAGTACTTC	CASSFGGGGSSYEQYF
.	TRBV4-1	once	TRBJ2-2	TGCGCCAGCAGCCAACGTGATATCGCGAACACCGGGGAGCTGTTTTTT	CASSQRDIANTGELFF
.	TRBV2	.	TRBJ2-2	TGTGCCAGCAGATCACAGCCAGCCAACACCGGGGAGCTGTTTTTT	CASRSQPANTGELFF
TRBD1	TRBV28	.	TRBJ1-4	TGTGCCAGCAGTGGCCCGGGACAGGGGGAGGAAAAACTGTTTTTT	CASSGPGQGEEKLFF
.	TRBV5-1	.	TRBJ2-1	TGCGTCCTCGGGGGGCGGATAATTTCCAATGAGCAGTTCTTC	CVLGGRIISNEQFF
.	TRBV6-5	.	TRBJ2-7	TGTGCCAGCAGTTACTCAGCGGTGCGTTCCTACGAGCAGTACTTC	CASSYSAVRSYEQYF
.	TRBV6-1	.	TRBJ1-5	TGTGCCAGCAGTGAAAGTCAGGGCTCTATGTCGACCCAGCATTTT	CASSESQGSMSTQHF
TRBD1	TRBV10-1	.	TRBJ2-2	TGCGCCAGCAGCTGGGGACAGGGGAACACCGGGGAGCTGTTTTTT	CASSWGQGNTGELFF
.	TRBV6-4	.	TRBJ2-2	TGTGCCAGCAGCGCCAGGGGGGGGCTCACCGGGGAGCTGTTTTTT	CASSARGGLTGELFF
TRBD2	TRBV28	few	TRBJ2-3	TGTGCCAGCAGTTCTAGCGGGGCTCACACAGATACGCAGTATTTT	CASSSSGAHTDTQYF
TRBD2	TRBV11-2	.	TRBJ2-1	TGTGCCAGCAGCCCCCTAGCGGGCAAGCACAATGAGCAGTTCTTC	CASSPLAGKHNEQFF
.	TRBV5-8	.	TRBJ2-6	TGTGCCAGCAGCTTGTTGTCCTCTGGGGCCAACGTCCTGACTTTC	CASSLLSSGANVLTF
.	TRBV5-1	.	TRBJ1-6	TGCGCCAGCAGCTTGGAATCTAATTCACCCCTCCACTTT	CASSLESNSPLHF
TRBD1	TRBV29-1	.	TRBJ2-1	TGCAGCGCCACCACAGGGGTGGGTGAGCAGTTCTTC	CSATTGVGEQFF
TRBD1	TRBV11-2	few	TRBJ1-5	TGTGCCAGCAGCCGTGACAGGGAGGGGCAGCCCCAGCATTTT	CASSRDREGQPQHF